This T cell receptor beta chain was retrieved from a study of blood T cell repertoires in COVID-19. At the level of the study: Both acute and convalescent COVID-19 samples were obtained from the United States, Italy and Spain. The cDNA or gDNA used as material had been derived from T cells, B-cell-depleted T cells, or PBMCs.

Authors' methods: The authors estimated nucleated cell counts from reference gene primer amplification. Method: immunoSEQ multiplex PCR; TCRdb's copy keeps in-frame clones and lacks some. V and J calls and clone size follow that table, whereas D and trimming were derived from the DNA. The sample holds 200,000 to 250,000 clones; 65% to 85% are singletons and the top ten take about 10%. V trimming: 6 bases; J trimming: 1 base; junction bases outside the gene matches: 15. The CDR3 has 19 amino acids. The germline CDR1 and CDR2 sequences are KGHDR and SFDVKD. This sequence joins TRBV24-1 and TRBJ1-5, with TRBD1 identical over 9 bases. The sequenced material came from peripheral blood. The clonotype was recovered from a woman older than 75 with acute or convalescent COVID-19. CDR3 bases: TGTGCCACCAGTAGCTCCGGGACAGGGCCATGGGGGAGCAATCAGCCCCAGCATTTT. This codes for CATSSSGTGPWGSNQPQHF.